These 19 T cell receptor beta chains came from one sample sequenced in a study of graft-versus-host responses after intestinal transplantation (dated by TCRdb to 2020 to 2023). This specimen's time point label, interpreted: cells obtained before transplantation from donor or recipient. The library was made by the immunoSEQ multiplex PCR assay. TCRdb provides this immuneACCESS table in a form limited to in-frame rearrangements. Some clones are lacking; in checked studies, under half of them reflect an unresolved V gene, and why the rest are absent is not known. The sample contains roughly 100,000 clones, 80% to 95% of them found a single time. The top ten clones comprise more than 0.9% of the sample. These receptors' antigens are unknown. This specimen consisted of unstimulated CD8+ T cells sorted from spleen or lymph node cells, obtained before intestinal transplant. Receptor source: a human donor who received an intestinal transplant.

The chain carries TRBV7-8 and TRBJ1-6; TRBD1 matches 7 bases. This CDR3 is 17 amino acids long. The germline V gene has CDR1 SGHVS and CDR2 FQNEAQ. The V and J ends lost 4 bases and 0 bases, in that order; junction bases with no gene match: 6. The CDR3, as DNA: TGTGCCAGCAGCTCCCGGACAGGCCGCTCCTATAATTCACCCCTCCACTTT. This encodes CASSSRTGRSYNSPLHF.

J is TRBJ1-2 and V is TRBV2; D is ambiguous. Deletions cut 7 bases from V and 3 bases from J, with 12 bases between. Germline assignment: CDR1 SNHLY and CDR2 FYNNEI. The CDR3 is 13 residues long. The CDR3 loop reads CASKASADYGYTF. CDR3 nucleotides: TGTGCCAGCAAAGCCAGCGCTGACTATGGCTACACCTTC.

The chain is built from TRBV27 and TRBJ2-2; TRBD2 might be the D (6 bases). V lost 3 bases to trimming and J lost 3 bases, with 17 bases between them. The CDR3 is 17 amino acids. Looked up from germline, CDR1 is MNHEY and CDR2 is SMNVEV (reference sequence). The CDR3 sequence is CASSLEGIYRDTGELFF. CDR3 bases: TGTGCCAGCAGTTTGGAGGGGATTTATCGAGACACCGGGGAGCTGTTTTTT.

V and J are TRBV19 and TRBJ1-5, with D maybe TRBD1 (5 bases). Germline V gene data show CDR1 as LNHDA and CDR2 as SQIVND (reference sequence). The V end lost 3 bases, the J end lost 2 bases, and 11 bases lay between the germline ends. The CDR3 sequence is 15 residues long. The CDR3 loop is CASSIGQGRNQPQHF. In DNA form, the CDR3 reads TGTGCCAGTAGTATTGGCCAGGGTCGCAATCAGCCCCAGCATTTT.

CDR3 DNA: TGTGCCAGCAGCGAGGGGGCGGGAGGGGATACGCAGTATTTT. Translation gives CASSEGAGGDTQYF. The genes are TRBV9 and TRBJ2-3; 9 positions match TRBD2. The V gene's germline CDR1 is SGDLS and CDR2 YYNGEE. V trimming: 3 bases; J trimming: 6 bases; junction bases outside the gene matches: 5. The CDR3 extends over 14 amino acids.

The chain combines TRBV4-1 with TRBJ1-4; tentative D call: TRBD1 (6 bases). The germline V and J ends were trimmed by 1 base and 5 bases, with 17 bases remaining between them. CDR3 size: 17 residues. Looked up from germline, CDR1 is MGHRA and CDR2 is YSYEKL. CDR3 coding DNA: TGCGCCAGCAGCCAAGCTCCTGGGGGGGCCATAAATGAAAAACTGTTTTTT. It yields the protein CASSQAPGGAINEKLFF.

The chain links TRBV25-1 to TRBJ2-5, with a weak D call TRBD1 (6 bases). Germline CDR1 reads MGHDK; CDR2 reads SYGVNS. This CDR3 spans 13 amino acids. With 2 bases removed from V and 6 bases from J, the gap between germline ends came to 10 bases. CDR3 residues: CASSEGQFQTQYF. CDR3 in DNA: TGTGCCAGCAGTGAAGGACAGTTCCAGACCCAGTACTTC.

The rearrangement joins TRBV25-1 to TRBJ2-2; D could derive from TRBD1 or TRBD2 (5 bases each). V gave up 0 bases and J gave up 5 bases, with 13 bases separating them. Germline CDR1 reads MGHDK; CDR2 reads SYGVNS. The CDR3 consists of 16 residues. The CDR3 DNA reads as TGTGCCAGCAGTGAATATGCGCAGGGAGAGACCGGGGAGCTGTTTTTT. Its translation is CASSEYAQGETGELFF.

Here the CDR3 reads CASSRGLAGTETQYF. CDR3 in DNA: TGTGCCAGCAGTCGGGGACTAGCGGGGACAGAGACCCAGTACTTC. The chain employs TRBV5-6 and TRBJ2-5, with 13 nucleotides matching TRBD2. The CDR3 loop spans 15 amino acids. In germline, CDR1 is SGHDT, CDR2 YYEEEE. The V gene end was trimmed by 5 bases and the J gene end by 4 bases; junction bases not matched to a gene: 5.

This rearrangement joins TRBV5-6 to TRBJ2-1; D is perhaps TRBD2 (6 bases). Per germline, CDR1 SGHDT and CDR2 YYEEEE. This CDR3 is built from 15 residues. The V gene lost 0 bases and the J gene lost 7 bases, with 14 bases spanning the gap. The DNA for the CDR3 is TGTGCCAGCAGCTTGGCCTTGAGACTAGAAAATGAGCAGTTCTTC. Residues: CASSLALRLENEQFF.

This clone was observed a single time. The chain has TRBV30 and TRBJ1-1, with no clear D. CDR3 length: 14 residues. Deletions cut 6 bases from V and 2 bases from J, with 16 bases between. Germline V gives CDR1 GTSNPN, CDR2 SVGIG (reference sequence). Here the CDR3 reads CACLREGGNTEAFF. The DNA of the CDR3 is TGTGCCTGCTTAAGGGAGGGCGGCAACACTGAAGCTTTCTTT.

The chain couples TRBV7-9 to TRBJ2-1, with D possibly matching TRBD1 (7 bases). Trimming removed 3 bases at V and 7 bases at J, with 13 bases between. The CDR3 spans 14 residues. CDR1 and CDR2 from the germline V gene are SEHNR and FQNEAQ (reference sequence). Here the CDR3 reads CASSLEGAGNEQFF. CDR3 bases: TGTGCCAGCAGCTTGGAGGGGGCGGGTAATGAGCAGTTCTTC.

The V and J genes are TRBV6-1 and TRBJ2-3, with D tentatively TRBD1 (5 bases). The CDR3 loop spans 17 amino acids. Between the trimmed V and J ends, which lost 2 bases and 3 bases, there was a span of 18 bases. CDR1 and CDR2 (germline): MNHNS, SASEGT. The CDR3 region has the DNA TGTGCCAGCAGTGAACAGGTTGGACCCAGGGAAACAGATACGCAGTATTTT. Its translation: CASSEQVGPRETDTQYF.

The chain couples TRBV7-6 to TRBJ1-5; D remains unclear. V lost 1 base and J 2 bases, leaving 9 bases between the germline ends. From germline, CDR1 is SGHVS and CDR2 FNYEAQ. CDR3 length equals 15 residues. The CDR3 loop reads CASSLGDGGNQPQHF. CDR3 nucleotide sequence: TGTGCCAGCAGCTTAGGGGATGGGGGCAATCAGCCCCAGCATTTT.

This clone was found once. For the CDR3, the DNA is TGTGCCAGCAGTGGTCTCGCGTTGGTAACCGTGAACACTGAAGCTTTCTTT. Protein sequence: CASSGLALVTVNTEAFF. This chain uses TRBV2 with TRBJ1-1; no definite D call. V lost 4 bases, J lost 0 bases, and 18 bases lay in between. CDR1 SNHLY and CDR2 FYNNEI come from the germline V gene. The CDR3 has 17 amino acids.

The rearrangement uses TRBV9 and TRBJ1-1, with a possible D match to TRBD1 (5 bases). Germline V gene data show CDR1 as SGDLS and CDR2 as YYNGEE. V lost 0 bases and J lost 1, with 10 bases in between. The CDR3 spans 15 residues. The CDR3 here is CASSVATGPNTEAFF. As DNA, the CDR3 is TGTGCCAGCAGCGTAGCTACAGGACCGAACACTGAAGCTTTCTTT.

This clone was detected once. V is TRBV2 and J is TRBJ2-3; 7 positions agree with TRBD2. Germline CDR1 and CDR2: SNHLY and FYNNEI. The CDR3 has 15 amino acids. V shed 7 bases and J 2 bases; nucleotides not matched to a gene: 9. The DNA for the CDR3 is TGTGCCAGCACCCCACTAGCGTTAAACACAGATACGCAGTATTTT. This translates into CASTPLALNTDTQYF.

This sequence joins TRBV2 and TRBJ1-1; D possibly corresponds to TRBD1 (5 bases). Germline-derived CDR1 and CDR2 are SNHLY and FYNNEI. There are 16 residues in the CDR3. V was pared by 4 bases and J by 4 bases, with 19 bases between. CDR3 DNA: TGTGCCAGCAGTGGAAGGTGGGAAGGGGTAAGCACTGAAGCTTTCTTT. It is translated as CASSGRWEGVSTEAFF.

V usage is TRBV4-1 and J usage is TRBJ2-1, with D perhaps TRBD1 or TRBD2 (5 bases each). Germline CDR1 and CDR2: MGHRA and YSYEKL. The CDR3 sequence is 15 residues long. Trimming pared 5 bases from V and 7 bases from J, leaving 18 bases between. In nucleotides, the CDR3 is TGCGCCAGCAGCTCCCGAGACGAGGGGCATAATGAGCAGTTCTTC. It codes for CASSSRDEGHNEQFF.